The following is a TCR beta chain sequence with its context. The germline gives CDR1 MNHEY, CDR2 SMNVEV (reference sequence). This CDR3 has 14 residues. V shed 5 bases and J shed 0 bases, with 11 bases lying between them. This specimen belongs to a study of blood T cell repertoires in COVID-19. Overall study context: The analysed material was cDNA or gDNA that came from T cells, B-cell-depleted T cells, or PBMCs.

A COVID-19 case was met by exposed participants within 2 weeks before study entry. Sequencing was performed with immunoSEQ multiplex PCR; in TCRdb, only in-frame clones are kept and a portion is missing. The table includes fewer than 350,000 clones, 85% to 90% detected once. Sequenced input: PBMCs or T cells enriched from blood (not recorded which). The chain uses TRBV27 and TRBJ2-7, with no clear D. This TCR derives from a woman in her twenties or thirties who had been exposed to COVID-19. CDR3 protein: CASSRHRDSYEQYF. CDR3 DNA sequence: TGTGCCAGCAGTAGACACCGAGACTCCTACGAGCAGTACTTC.